The 9 T cell receptor beta chains given below trace back to one sample, sequenced in a study of CD4 and CD8 cells across lung adenocarcinoma regions. TCRdb processed the PCR reads anew with MiXCR; each CDR3 protein has one entry. Among about 12,000 distinct CDR3 sequences, 40% to 50% were seen once, and the ten largest hold over 20%. The material sequenced was CD8+ T cells from the margin of a lung tumor. The receptors were sampled from a female donor with lung adenocarcinoma. The CD4 and CD8 labels of this study may be unreliable.

This clonotype was recorded only once. The V gene is TRBV6-1, the J gene TRBJ2-5; no firm D call. V lost 4 bases, J lost 5 bases, and 8 bases lay in between. The length of the CDR3 is 12 residues. Germline CDR1 is MNHNS and CDR2 is SASEGT. CDR3 protein: CASSALRETQYF. The CDR3 region has the DNA TGTGCCAGCAGTGCACTCCGGGAGACCCAGTACTTC.

By its share, this clonotype is medium-sized. The chain carries TRBV6-1 and TRBJ2-3; 8 positions match TRBD1. The CDR3 loop spans 14 amino acids. From germline, CDR1 is MNHNS and CDR2 SASEGT. V shed 8 bases and J 6 bases; nucleotides not matched to a gene: 10. CDR3 sequence (DNA): TGTGCCAGCCGACAGGGGCGGGAAGGGGATACGCAGTATTTT. This translates into CASRQGREGDTQYF.

As to this clonotype: Its ends do not fully match the called genes, so a read error is possible. CDR3 region: CASTPSRGAQYF. The CDR3 DNA is TGTGCCAGCACCCCTTCGAGGGGTGCGCAGTACTTT. The rearrangement links TRBV6-1 to TRBJ2-5; D tentatively reads TRBD1 or TRBD2 (5 bases each). The CDR3 consists of 12 residues. The germline CDR1 and CDR2 sequences are MNHNS and SASEGT.

The genes are TRBV4-1 and TRBJ2-1; 9 nucleotides match TRBD1. The CDR3 sequence is 15 residues long. V gave up 4 bases and J gave up 2 bases; unmatched junction bases: 3. From germline, CDR1 is MGHRA and CDR2 YSYEKL. The CDR3 nucleotides read TGCGCCAGCAGCCTCGGGACAGGGCCCTACAATGAGCAGTTCTTC. It encodes CASSLGTGPYNEQFF.

The genes are TRBV14 and TRBJ2-3; 8 nucleotides match TRBD1. Germline CDR1 and CDR2: SGHDN and FVKESK. Trimming took 3 bases from V and 3 from J; bases not matched to a gene: 8. This CDR3 contains 16 residues. The CDR3 here is CASSQGGQGWTDTQYF. CDR3 DNA sequence: TGTGCCAGCAGCCAGGGAGGACAGGGTTGGACAGATACGCAGTATTTT.

Details on this clonotype: Likely a read error: the CDR3 ends without its conserved phenylalanine or tryptophan. The DNA is omitted, as the CDR3 cannot be located on it reliably, and the CDR3 follows TCRdb's listing. This chain connects TRBV10-2 to TRBJ2-5; the D call in the table, TRBD2, was not verified against the DNA. The germline gives CDR1 WSHSY, CDR2 SAAADI. The CDR3 comprises 14 residues, both ends counted. CDR3 amino acids: CASSEPGPQETQLS.

Regarding this clonotype: This may be a read error: a much more frequent sequence differs by one nucleotide. The gene calls are TRBV12-3 or TRBV12-4 and TRBJ2-1; 13 bases are shared with TRBD2. J lost 10 bases, V lost 4 bases, and 7 bases had no gene match. The CDR3 sequence is 15 residues long. For the CDR3, the DNA is TGTGCCAGCAGTTCACTAGCGGGGGGGCTCTACGAGCAGTTCTTC. As protein: CASSSLAGGLYEQFF.

The sample holds a few counts of this clonotype. The rearrangement links TRBV7-2 to TRBJ2-1; TRBD2 might be the D (6 bases). Trimming cost V 5 bases and J 4 bases, with 21 bases left between them. The germline V gene has CDR1 SGHTA and CDR2 FQGNSA. This CDR3 contains 17 residues. CDR3 DNA: TGTGCCAGCAGCCGCGGAAGTGGGGGAGGTAGGTACAATGAGCAGTTCTTC. Its translation: CASSRGSGGGRYNEQFF.

This clonotype has a count of ten or more. The rearrangement links TRBV7-6 to TRBJ2-5; D is perhaps TRBD2 (5 bases). The ends were cut back, 5 bases at V and 2 bases at J, with 6 bases in the middle. CDR3 length: 12 residues. Germline lookup yields CDR1 SGHVS and CDR2 FNYEAQ. Here the CDR3 DNA reads TGTGCCAGCAGCCGCGGGCAAGAGACCCAGTACTTC. Translated, it gives CASSRGQETQYF.